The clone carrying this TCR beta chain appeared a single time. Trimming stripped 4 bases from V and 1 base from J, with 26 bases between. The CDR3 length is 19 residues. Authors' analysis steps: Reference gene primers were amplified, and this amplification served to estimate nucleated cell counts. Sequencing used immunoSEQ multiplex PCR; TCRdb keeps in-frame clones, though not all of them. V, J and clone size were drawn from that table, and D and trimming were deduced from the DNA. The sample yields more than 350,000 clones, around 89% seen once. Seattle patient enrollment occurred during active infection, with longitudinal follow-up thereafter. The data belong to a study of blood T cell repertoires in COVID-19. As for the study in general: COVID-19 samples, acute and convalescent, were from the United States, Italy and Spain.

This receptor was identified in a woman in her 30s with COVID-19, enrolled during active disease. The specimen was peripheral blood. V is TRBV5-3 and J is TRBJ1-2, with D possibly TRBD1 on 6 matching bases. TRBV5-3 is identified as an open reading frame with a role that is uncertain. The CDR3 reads CARSVPEQGAKINNYGYTF. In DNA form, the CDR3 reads TGTGCCAGAAGCGTACCCGAACAGGGAGCCAAAATAAATAACTATGGCTACACCTTC.